What follows are 18 T cell receptor beta chains derived from one specimen sequenced in a study of graft-versus-host responses after intestinal transplantation. Which antigens these TCRs recognize remains unknown. Sequenced by immunoSEQ multiplex PCR; TCRdb stores in-frame clones only, minus some. The data contain about 78,000 clones, 87% of them singletons. Specimen: unstimulated CD8+ T cells sorted from spleen or lymph node cells, collected before transplant. These receptors were obtained from a human donor who was the organ donor for an intestinal transplant.

V and J are TRBV18 and TRBJ1-2, with 7 bases lining up with TRBD1. Unmatched junction bases numbered 4, after V lost 0 bases and J lost 3 bases. CDR1 is KGHSH, CDR2 LQKENI, per germline. There are 15 residues in the CDR3. CDR3 amino acids: CASSPPTGTYYGYTF. The CDR3 nucleotides read TGTGCCAGCTCACCACCGACAGGGACTTACTATGGCTACACCTTC.

The rearrangement links TRBV7-2 to TRBJ1-5, with 9 positions matching TRBD1. The germline V gene has CDR1 SGHTA and CDR2 FQGNSA. CDR3 length equals 16 residues. Trimming removed 4 bases from V and 4 bases from J; junction bases left unmatched: 8. CDR3 loop: CASSSYYRGPNQPQHF. CDR3 in DNA: TGTGCCAGCAGCTCGTATTACAGGGGGCCAAATCAGCCCCAGCATTTT.

In its sample, this clone was seen a few times. The chain carries TRBV10-2 and TRBJ2-1; TRBD2 agrees at 13 bases. The J segment lost 0 bases and the V segment lost 8 bases, leaving 16 bases of the junction unmatched. Germline lookup yields CDR1 WSHSY and CDR2 SAAADI. There are 20 residues in the CDR3. The CDR3 sequence: CASLGFATSGGRISYNEQFF. The DNA of the CDR3 is TGCGCCAGCTTGGGATTCGCGACTAGCGGGGGGCGAATCTCCTACAATGAGCAGTTCTTC.

The rearrangement uses TRBV28 and TRBJ1-5, with 8 bases identical to TRBD1. The germline V gene encodes CDR1 MDHEN and CDR2 SYDVKM. V gave up 8 bases and J gave up 9 bases; unmatched junction bases: 6. The CDR3 sequence is 12 residues long. CDR3 in DNA: TGTGCCAGCGGACAGGGTGTGGGGCCCCAGCATTTT. Amino acids: CASGQGVGPQHF.

The chain combines TRBV9 with TRBJ2-1; 10 bases align to TRBD1. CDR1 and CDR2 from the germline V gene are SGDLS and YYNGEE. This CDR3 is built from 16 residues. With V trimmed by 3 bases and J by 0 bases, 3 bases remained unmatched. The CDR3 sequence is CASSARDRGSYNEQFF. For the CDR3, the DNA is TGTGCCAGCAGCGCCCGGGACAGGGGCTCCTACAATGAGCAGTTCTTC.

V gene TRBV7-9 combines with J gene TRBJ2-7, with D perhaps TRBD2 (5 bases). CDR1 and CDR2 from the germline V gene are SEHNR and FQNEAQ (reference sequence). The CDR3 runs to 15 residues. The V end lost 5 bases, the J end lost 3 bases, and 17 bases lay between the germline ends. Written as DNA, the CDR3 is TGTGCCAGCAGCCACACACCCGGGGTAAGCTACGAGCAGTACTTC. It yields the protein CASSHTPGVSYEQYF.

The table lists this clone with a few counts. The chain uses TRBV19 and TRBJ1-4; D is possibly TRBD1 (5 bases). Germline V gene sequence: CDR1 LNHDA, CDR2 SQIVND (reference sequence). There are 13 residues in the CDR3. Between the trimmed V and J ends, which lost 2 bases and 6 bases, there was a span of 7 bases. The CDR3 is CASSIMGDEKLFF. For the CDR3, the DNA is TGTGCCAGTAGTATAATGGGGGATGAAAAACTGTTTTTT.

V usage is TRBV20-1 and J usage is TRBJ2-7, with 7 bases matching TRBD1. The V gene end was trimmed by 5 bases and the J gene end by 6 bases; junction bases not matched to a gene: 4. The CDR3 length is 11 residues. Per germline, CDR1 DFQATT and CDR2 SNEGSKA (reference sequence). CDR3 sequence: CSAPRDSEQYF. Written as DNA, the CDR3 is TGCAGTGCTCCCCGGGACAGCGAGCAGTACTTC.

The chain recombines TRBV30 with TRBJ1-5; D not certain. Germline CDR1 GTSNPN, CDR2 SVGIG (reference sequence). Trimming stripped 0 bases from V and 9 bases from J, with 9 bases between. The CDR3 is made up of 12 amino acids. This CDR3 is CAWSVGRGPQHF. CDR3 sequence (DNA): TGTGCCTGGAGTGTAGGAAGAGGGCCCCAGCATTTT.

This clone showed up just once. The chain joins TRBV6-1 to TRBJ1-6; the D gene is possibly TRBD1 (6 bases). The CDR3 has 16 residues. With 3 bases removed from V and 6 bases from J, the gap between germline ends came to 15 bases. Germline CDR1 is MNHNS and CDR2 is SASEGT. The CDR3: CASSERPGAINSPLHF. The CDR3 bases are TGTGCCAGCAGTGAGAGGCCAGGGGCAATTAATTCACCCCTCCACTTT.

V gene TRBV28 combines with J gene TRBJ2-7; 7 bases are a match to TRBD1. This CDR3 is 15 amino acids long. V gave up 6 bases and J gave up 0 bases; unmatched junction bases: 8. Germline loops: CDR1 MDHEN, CDR2 SYDVKM. CDR3 bases: TGTGCCAGCAGCTACACAGGGGTTATCTCCTACGAGCAGTACTTC. Its translation: CASSYTGVISYEQYF.

The table lists this clone with a count of one. The chain links TRBV14 to TRBJ2-1; the D is unclear. With 3 bases removed from V and 4 bases from J, the gap between germline ends came to 10 bases. CDR1 is SGHDN, CDR2 FVKESK, per germline. The CDR3 spans 14 residues. The CDR3 nucleotides are TGTGCCAGCAGCCAGGTCAGCTTTTACAATGAGCAGTTCTTC. This encodes CASSQVSFYNEQFF.

The rearrangement uses TRBV9 and TRBJ2-1; D gene unclear. The CDR3 runs to 15 residues. Trimming took 0 bases from V and 0 from J, leaving 7 bases between them. CDR1 is SGDLS, CDR2 YYNGEE, per germline. CDR3 DNA sequence: TGTGCCAGCAGCGTAGATACGGTCTCCTACAATGAGCAGTTCTTC. It yields the protein CASSVDTVSYNEQFF.

The gene calls are TRBV19 and TRBJ1-5; TRBD1 might be the D (6 bases). V was shortened by 7 bases and J by 7 bases, with 11 bases between the two germline ends. CDR1 LNHDA and CDR2 SQIVND come from the germline V gene (reference sequence). This CDR3 spans 12 amino acids. CDR3 in amino acids: CASTTGTQPQHF. Here the CDR3 DNA reads TGTGCCAGTACTACAGGGACACAGCCCCAGCATTTT. Using reference TRBV19 and TRBJ1-5 for the parts outside the CDR3, the full variable domain is DGGITQSPKYLFRKEGQNVTLSCEQNLNHDAMYWYRQDPGQGLRLIYYSQIVNDFQKGDIAEGYSVSREKKESFPLTVTSAQKNPTAFYLCASTTGTQPQHFGDGTRLSIL.

The chain couples TRBV27 to TRBJ2-5; maybe TRBD1 (6 bases). There are 16 residues in the CDR3. CDR1 and CDR2 (germline): MNHEY, SMNVEV (reference sequence). The V and J ends lost 6 bases and 5 bases respectively, with 22 bases between them. CDR3 DNA: TGTGCCAGCAGAGAGATGAGGGGGTCCGGCGGGGAGACCCAGTACTTC. Protein: CASREMRGSGGETQYF.

This chain connects TRBV4-1 to TRBJ1-2; TRBD1 is a possible D gene (6 bases). CDR3 length: 14 residues. Per germline, CDR1 MGHRA and CDR2 YSYEKL. V dropped 4 bases and J dropped 7 bases, with 16 bases sitting between them. The CDR3 DNA is TGCGCCAGCAGCCCCACAACAGGGTGGCCTGGCTACACCTTC. Residues: CASSPTTGWPGYTF.

V usage is TRBV4-1 and J usage is TRBJ1-1; D is unclear. CDR1 and CDR2 from the germline V gene are MGHRA and YSYEKL. The ends were cut back, 0 bases at V and 0 bases at J, with 8 bases in the middle. There are 15 residues in the CDR3. The CDR3 here is CASSQEKGLNTEAFF. DNA for the CDR3: TGCGCCAGCAGCCAAGAGAAGGGCTTGAACACTGAAGCTTTCTTT.

V and J are TRBV6-1 and TRBJ2-7; D uncertain. V was trimmed by 8 bases and J by 0 bases, leaving 17 bases between them. The germline V gene encodes CDR1 MNHNS and CDR2 SASEGT. This CDR3 spans 15 amino acids. CDR3 DNA sequence: TGTGCCAGCCAAGACGTTACGGAACTCTCCTACGAGCAGTACTTC. Translating gives CASQDVTELSYEQYF.